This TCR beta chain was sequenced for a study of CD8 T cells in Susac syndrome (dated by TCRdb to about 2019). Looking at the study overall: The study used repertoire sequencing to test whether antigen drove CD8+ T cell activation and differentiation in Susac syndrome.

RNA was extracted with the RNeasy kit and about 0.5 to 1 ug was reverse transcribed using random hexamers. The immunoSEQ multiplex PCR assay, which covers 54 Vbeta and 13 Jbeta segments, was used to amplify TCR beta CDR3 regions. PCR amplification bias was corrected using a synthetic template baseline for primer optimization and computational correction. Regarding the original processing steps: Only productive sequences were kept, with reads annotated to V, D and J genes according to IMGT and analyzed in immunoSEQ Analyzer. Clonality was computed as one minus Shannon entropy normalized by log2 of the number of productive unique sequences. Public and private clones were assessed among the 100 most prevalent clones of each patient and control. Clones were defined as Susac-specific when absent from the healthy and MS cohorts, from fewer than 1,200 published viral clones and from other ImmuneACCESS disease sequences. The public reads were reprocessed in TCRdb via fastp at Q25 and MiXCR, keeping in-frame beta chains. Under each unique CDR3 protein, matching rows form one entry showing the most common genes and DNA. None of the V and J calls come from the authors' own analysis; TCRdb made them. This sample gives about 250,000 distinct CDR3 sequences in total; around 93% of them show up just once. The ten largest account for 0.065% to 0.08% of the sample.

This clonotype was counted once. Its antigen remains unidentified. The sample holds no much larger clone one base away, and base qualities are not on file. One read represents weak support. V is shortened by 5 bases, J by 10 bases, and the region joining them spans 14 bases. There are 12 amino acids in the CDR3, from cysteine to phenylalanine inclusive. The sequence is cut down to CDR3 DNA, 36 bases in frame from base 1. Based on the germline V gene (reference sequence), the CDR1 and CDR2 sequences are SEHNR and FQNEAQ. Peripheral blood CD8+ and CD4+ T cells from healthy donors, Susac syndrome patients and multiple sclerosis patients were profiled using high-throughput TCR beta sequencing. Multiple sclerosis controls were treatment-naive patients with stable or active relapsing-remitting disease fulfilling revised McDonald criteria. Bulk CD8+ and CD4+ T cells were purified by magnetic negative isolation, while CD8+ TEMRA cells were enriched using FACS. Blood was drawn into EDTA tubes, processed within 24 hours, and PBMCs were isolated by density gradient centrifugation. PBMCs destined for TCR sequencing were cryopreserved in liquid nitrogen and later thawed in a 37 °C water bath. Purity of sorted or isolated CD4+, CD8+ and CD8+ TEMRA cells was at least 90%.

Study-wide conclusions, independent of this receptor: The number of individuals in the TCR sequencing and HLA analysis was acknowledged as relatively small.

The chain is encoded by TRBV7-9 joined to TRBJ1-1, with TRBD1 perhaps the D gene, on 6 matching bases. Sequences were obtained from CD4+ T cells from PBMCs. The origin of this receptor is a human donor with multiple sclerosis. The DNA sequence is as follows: TGTGCCAGCAGCCAGGAACAGGGAGGAGCTTTCTTT. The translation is CASSQEQGGAFF.